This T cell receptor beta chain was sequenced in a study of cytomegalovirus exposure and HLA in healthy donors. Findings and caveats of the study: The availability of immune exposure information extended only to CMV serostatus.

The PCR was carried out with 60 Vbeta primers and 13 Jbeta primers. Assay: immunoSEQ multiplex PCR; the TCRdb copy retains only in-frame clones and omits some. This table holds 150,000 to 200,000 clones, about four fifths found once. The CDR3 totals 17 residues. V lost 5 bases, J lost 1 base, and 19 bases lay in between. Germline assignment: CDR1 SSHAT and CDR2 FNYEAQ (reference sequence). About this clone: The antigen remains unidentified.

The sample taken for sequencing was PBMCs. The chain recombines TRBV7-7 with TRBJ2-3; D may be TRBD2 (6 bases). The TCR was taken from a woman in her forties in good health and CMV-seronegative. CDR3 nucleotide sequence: TGTGCCAGCAGCCCCCAAGTCAGCGGAGGGGGCACAGATACGCAGTATTTT. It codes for CASSPQVSGGGTDTQYF.